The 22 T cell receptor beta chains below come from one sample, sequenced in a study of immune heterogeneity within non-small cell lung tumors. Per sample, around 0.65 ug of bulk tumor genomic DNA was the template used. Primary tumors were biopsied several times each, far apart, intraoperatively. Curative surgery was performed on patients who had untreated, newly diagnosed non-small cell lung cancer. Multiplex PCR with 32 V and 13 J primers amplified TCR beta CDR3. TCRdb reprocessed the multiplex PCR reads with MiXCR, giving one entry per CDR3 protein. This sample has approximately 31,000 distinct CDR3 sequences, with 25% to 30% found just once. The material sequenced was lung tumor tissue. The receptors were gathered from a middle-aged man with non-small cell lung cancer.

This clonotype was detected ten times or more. The CDR3 loop reads CSVGVSYEQYF. The CDR3 DNA reads TGCAGTGTAGGGGTCTCCTACGAGCAGTACTTC. The chain links TRBV20-1 to TRBJ2-7, with a possible D match to TRBD1 (5 bases). The V gene lost 7 bases and the J gene lost 0 bases, with 7 bases spanning the gap. Germline V gives CDR1 DFQATT, CDR2 SNEGSKA (reference sequence). CDR3 length: 11 amino acids.

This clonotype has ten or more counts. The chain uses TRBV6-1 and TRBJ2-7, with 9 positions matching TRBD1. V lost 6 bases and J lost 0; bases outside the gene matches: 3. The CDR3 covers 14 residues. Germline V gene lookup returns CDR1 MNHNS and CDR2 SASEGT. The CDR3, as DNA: TGTGCCAGCAGGCGGACAGGGGACTCCTACGAGCAGTACTTC. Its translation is CASRRTGDSYEQYF.

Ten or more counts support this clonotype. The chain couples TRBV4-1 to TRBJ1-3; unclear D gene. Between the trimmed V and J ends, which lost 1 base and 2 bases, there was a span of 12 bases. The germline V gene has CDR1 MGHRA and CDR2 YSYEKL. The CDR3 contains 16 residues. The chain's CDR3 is CASSQGYSATGNTIYF. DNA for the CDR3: TGCGCCAGCAGCCAAGGGTACAGCGCTACTGGAAACACCATATATTTT.

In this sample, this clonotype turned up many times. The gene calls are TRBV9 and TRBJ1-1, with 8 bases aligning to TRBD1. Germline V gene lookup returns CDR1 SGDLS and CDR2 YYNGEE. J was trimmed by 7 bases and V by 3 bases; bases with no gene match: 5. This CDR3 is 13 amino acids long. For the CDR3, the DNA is TGTGCCAGCAGCGCCGCAGGGGGCGGTGAAGCTTTCTTT. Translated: CASSAAGGGEAFF.

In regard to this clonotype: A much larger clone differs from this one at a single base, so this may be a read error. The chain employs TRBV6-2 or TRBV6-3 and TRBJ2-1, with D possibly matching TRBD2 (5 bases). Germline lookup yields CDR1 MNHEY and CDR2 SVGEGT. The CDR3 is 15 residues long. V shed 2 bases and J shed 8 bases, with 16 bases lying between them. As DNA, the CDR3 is TGTGCCAGCAGTTACGCACTAGTTAGCGACCATGAGCAGTTCTTC. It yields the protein CASSYALVSDHEQFF.

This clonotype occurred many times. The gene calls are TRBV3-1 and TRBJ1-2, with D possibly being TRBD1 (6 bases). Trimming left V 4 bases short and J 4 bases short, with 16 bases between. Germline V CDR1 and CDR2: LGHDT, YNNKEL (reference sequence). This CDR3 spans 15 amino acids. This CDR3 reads CASSPGVGDRYGYTF. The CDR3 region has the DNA TGTGCCAGCAGCCCAGGGGTCGGAGACCGCTATGGCTACACCTTC.

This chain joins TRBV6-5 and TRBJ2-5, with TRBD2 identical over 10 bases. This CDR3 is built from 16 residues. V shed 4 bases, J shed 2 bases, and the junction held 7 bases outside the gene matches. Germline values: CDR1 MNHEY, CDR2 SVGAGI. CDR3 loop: CASSFSGLAPQETQYF. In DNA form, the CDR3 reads TGTGCCAGCAGTTTCTCGGGACTAGCGCCACAAGAGACCCAGTACTTC.

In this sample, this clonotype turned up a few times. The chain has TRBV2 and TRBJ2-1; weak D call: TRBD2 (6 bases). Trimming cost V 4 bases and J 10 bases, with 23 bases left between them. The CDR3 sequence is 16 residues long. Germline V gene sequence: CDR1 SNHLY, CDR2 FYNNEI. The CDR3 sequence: CASSATGGATSSEQFF. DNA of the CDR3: TGTGCCAGCAGTGCTACTGGCGGGGCTACAAGTTCCGAGCAGTTCTTC. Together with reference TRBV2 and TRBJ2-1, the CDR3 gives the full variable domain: EPEVTQTPSHQVTQMGQEVILRCVPISNHLYFYWYRQILGQKVEFLVSFYNNEISEKSEIFDDQFSVERPDGSNFTLKIRSTKLEDSAMYFCASSATGGATSSEQFFGPGTRLTVL.

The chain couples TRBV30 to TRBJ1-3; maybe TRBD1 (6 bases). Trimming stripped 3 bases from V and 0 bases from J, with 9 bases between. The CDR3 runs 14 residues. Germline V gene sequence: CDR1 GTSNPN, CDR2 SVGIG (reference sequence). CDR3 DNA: TGTGCCTGGAGAGAGACAGGCTCTGGAAACACCATATATTTT. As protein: CAWRETGSGNTIYF.

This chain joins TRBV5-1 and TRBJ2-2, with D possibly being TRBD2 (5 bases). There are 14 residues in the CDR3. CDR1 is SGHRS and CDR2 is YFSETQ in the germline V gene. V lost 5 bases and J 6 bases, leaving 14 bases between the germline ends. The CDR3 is CASSEAVLPGELFF. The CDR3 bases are TGCGCCAGCAGTGAAGCGGTACTCCCCGGGGAGCTGTTTTTT.

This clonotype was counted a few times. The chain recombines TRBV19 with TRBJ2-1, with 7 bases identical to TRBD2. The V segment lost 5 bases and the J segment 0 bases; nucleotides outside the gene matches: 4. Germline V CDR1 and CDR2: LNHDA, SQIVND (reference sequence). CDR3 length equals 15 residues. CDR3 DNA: TGTGCCAGTAGTCAAACTAGCGACTCCTACAATGAGCAGTTCTTC. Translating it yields CASSQTSDSYNEQFF.

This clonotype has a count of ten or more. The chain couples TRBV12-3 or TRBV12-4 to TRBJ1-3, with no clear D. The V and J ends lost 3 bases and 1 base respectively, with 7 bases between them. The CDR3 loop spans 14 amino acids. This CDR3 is CASSFRGSGNTIYF. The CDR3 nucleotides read TGTGCCAGCAGTTTTCGGGGATCTGGAAACACCATATATTTT.

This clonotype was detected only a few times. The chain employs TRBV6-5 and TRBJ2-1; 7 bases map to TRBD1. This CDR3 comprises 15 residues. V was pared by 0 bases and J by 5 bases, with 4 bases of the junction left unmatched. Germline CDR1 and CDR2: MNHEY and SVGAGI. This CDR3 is CASSYSRQGDNEQFF. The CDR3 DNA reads TGTGCCAGCAGTTACTCTCGGCAGGGGGACAATGAGCAGTTCTTC.

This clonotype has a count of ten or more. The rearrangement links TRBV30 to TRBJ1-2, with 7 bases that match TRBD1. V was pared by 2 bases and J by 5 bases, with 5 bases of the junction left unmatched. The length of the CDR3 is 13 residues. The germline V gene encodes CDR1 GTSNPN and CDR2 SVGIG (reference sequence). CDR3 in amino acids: CAWSKGAGYGYTF. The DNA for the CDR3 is TGTGCCTGGAGTAAGGGGGCAGGATATGGCTACACCTTC.

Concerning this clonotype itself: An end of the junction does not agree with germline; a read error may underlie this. The CDR3 protein is CTSSAQEGTTYNEQFF. The CDR3 nucleotides are TGTACCAGCAGCGCCCAGGAGGGGACAACCTACAATGAGCAGTTCTTC. The chain has TRBV7-3 and TRBJ2-1; D possibly matches TRBD1 or TRBD2 (6 bases each). Germline V gene sequence: CDR1 SGHTA, CDR2 FQGTGA. There are 16 residues in the CDR3.

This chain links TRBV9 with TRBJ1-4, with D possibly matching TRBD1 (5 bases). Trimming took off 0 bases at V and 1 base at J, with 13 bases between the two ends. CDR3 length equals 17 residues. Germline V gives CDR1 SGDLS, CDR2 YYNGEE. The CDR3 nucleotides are TGTGCCAGCAGCGTAGGGGGGGGACGGTTAACTAATGAAAAACTGTTTTTT. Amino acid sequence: CASSVGGGRLTNEKLFF.

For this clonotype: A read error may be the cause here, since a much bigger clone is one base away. The CDR3 sequence is CATSRENSEALF. For the CDR3, the DNA is TGTGCCACCAGCAGGGAAAACAGCGAAGCTTTATTT. The genes are TRBV15 and TRBJ1-1; D remains unclear. The CDR3 sequence is 12 residues long. Germline CDR1 LNHNV, CDR2 YYDKDF (reference sequence).

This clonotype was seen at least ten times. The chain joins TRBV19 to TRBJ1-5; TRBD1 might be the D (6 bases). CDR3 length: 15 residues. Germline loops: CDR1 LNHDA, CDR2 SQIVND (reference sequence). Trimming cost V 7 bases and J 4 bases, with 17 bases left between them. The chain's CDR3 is CASTSRGDGNQPQHF. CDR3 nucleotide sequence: TGTGCCAGTACCTCAAGGGGGGATGGTAATCAGCCCCAGCATTTT.

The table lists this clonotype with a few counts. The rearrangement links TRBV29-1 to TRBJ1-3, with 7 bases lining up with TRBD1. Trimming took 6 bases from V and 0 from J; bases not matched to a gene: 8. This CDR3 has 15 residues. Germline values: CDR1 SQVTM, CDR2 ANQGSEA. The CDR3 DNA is TGCAGCGTGAGGGGGCAGGGGATCTCTGGAAACACCATATATTTT. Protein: CSVRGQGISGNTIYF.

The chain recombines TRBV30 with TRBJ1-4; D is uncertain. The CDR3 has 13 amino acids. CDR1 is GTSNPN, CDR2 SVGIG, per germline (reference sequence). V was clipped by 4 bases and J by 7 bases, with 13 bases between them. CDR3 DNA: TGTGCCTGGATGGTGCCAGCGACTGAAAAACTGTTTTTT. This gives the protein CAWMVPATEKLFF.

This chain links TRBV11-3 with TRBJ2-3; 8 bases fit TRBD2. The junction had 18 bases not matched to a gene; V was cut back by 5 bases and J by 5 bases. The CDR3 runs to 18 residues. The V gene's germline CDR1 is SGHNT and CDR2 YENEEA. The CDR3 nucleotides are TGTGCCAGCAGCGGACACTTCAGGGCGGGGGGCGGTGGAGATACGCAGTATTTT. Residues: CASSGHFRAGGGGDTQYF.

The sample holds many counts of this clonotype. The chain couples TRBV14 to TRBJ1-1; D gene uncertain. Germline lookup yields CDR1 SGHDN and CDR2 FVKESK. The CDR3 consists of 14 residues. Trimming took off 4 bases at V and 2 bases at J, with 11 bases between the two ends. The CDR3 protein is CASSPLQRNTEAFF. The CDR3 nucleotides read TGTGCCAGCAGCCCTCTACAACGAAACACTGAAGCTTTCTTT.